Each of the 2 T cell receptor beta chains below was sequenced from the same sample in a study of blood T cell repertoires in COVID-19. The table came from immunoSEQ multiplex PCR; TCRdb's copy has only in-frame clones and leaves some out. The table records about 310,000 clones, around 86% of them present only once. The sample comprised peripheral blood. Every receptor here comes from a man aged 50 to 60 with active or convalescent COVID-19.

J is TRBJ1-1 and V is TRBV5-5, with 12 bases lining up with TRBD1. CDR1 is SGHKS and CDR2 is YYEKEE in the germline V gene (reference sequence). This CDR3 is 16 amino acids long. The V gene end was trimmed by 4 bases and the J gene end by 5 bases; junction bases not matched to a gene: 9. CDR3 in DNA: TGTGCCAGCAGCGCTTGGGACAGGGGGCGGGTTACTGAAGCTTTCTTT. Its protein product is CASSAWDRGRVTEAFF.

The rearrangement joins TRBV5-1 to TRBJ2-6; 7 bases fit TRBD1. Germline values: CDR1 SGHRS, CDR2 YFSETQ. The J segment lost 1 base and the V segment lost 5 bases, leaving 3 bases of the junction unmatched. This CDR3 is 15 amino acids long. CDR3: CASSPTGSGANVLTF. CDR3 sequence (DNA): TGCGCCAGCAGTCCGACAGGGTCTGGGGCCAACGTCCTGACTTTC.